This T cell receptor beta chain comes out of a study of T cells in Graves' hyperthyroidism and ophthalmopathy. V lost 0 bases and J 7 bases, leaving 18 bases between the germline ends. Germline CDR1 reads ENHRY; CDR2 reads SYGVKD. CDR3 length equals 17 residues. The source of the PBMCs was around 10 ml of fresh peripheral blood. Template material for amplifying TCR beta CDR3 regions consisted of RNA transcripts. Using the HTBI primer set, a first-round RT-PCR was run on the TCR CDR3. TCRdb re-derived calls from the multiplex PCR reads in MiXCR, one entry per CDR3 protein. The table has about 840,000 distinct CDR3 sequences, around 38% seen once; the top ten hold more than 7%.

The chain joins TRBV10-3 to TRBJ1-4, with D possibly TRBD1 on 6 matching bases. This sequence originates from a young man with Graves' hyperthyroidism. The material sequenced was blood. The CDR3 reads CAISESDTGGEGEKLFF. CDR3 bases: TGTGCCATCAGTGAGTCTGACACCGGGGGCGAGGGTGAAAAACTGTTTTTT.